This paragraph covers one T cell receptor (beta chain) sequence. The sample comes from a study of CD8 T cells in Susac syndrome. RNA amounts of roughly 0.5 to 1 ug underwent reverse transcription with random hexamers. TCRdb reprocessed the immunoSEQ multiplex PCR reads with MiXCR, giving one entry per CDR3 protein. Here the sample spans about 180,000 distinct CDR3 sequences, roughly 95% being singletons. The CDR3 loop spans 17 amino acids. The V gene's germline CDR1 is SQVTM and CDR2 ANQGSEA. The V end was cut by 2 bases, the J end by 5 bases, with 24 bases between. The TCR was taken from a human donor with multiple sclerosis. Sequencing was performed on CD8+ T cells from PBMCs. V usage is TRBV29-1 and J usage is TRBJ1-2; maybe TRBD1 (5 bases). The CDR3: CSVEKTATESIWYGYTF. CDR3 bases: TGCAGCGTTGAAAAGACAGCAACCGAGAGTATTTGGTATGGCTACACCTTC.